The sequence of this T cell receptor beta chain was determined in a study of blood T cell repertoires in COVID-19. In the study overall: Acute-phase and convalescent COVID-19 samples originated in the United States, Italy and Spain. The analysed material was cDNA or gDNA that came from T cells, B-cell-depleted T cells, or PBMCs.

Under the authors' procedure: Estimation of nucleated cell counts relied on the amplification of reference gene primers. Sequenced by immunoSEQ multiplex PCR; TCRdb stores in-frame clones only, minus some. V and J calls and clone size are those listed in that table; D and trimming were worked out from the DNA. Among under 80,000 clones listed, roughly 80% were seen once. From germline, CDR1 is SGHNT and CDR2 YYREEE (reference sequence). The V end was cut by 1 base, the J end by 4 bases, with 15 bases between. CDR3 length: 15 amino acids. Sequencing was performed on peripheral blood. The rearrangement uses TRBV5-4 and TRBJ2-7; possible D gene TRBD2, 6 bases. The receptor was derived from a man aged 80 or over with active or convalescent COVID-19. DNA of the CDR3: TGTGCCAGCAGCTTGCCGGGAATAGGGACTTACGAGCAGTACTTC. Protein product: CASSLPGIGTYEQYF.